This TCR beta chain stems from a study of T cells after yellow fever vaccination. In TCRdb, the 5' RACE reads were re-called with MiXCR into one record per CDR3 protein. The sample consists of about 320,000 distinct CDR3 sequences, about 10% of them appearing once. This clonotype was detected only a few times. The CDR3 runs 12 residues. Per the germline V gene, CDR1 is SGHRS and CDR2 is YFSETQ. Trimming shortened V by 7 bases and J by 8 bases, and 13 bases separated the two germline ends. The TCR comes from a man between 18 and 29 years old who received the YFV17D yellow fever vaccine. The sequences come from CD4+ T cells sorted from PBMCs, collected 45 days after the yellow fever booster vaccination. This chain joins TRBV5-1 and TRBJ2-1; the D gene is possibly TRBD2 (7 bases). Here the CDR3 reads CASRGAGDEQFF. The DNA for the CDR3 is TGCGCCAGCCGGGGGGCGGGCGATGAGCAGTTCTTC.